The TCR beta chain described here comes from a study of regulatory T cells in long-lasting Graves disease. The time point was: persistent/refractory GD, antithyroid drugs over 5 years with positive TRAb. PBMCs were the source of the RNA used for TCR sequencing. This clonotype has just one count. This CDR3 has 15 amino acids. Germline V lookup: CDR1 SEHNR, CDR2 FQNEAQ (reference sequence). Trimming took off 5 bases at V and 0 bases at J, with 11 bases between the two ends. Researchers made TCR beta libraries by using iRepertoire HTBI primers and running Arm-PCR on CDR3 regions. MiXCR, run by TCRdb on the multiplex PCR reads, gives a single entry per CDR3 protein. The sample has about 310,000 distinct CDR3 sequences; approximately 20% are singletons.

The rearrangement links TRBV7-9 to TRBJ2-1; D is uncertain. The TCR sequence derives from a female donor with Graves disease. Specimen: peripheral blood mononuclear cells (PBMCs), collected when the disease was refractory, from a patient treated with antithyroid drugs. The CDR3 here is CASSPGRSSYNEQFF. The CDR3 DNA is TGTGCCAGCAGCCCCGGACGCAGCTCCTACAATGAGCAGTTCTTC.